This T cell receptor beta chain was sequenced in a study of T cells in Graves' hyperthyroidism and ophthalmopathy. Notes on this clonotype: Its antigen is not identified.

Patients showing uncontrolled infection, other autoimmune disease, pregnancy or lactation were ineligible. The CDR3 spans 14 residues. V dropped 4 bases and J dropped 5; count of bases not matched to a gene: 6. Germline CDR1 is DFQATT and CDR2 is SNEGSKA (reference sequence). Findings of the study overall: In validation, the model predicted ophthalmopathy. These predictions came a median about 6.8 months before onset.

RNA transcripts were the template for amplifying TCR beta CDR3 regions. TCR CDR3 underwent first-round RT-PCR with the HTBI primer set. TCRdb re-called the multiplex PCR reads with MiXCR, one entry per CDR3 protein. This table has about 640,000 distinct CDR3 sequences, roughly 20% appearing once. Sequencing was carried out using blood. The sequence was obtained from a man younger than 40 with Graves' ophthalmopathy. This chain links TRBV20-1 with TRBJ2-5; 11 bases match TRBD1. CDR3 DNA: TGCAGTGCTATCAGGACAGGGGGCACGGAGACCCAGTACTTC. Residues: CSAIRTGGTETQYF.